The table lists the clone carrying this TCR beta chain with a count of one. The sample originates from a study of shared clonotypes between healthy human individuals. The CDR3 is 15 residues long. With 5 bases removed from V and 2 bases from J, the gap between germline ends came to 17 bases. CDR1 and CDR2 (germline): SGHRS, YFSETQ. Naive-designated CD8 cells lacked CD45RO, were positively enriched for CCR7, and omitted terminally differentiated effector memory CD45RA+ cells. Assay used: immunoSEQ multiplex PCR; TCRdb lists only in-frame clones, some missing. In the table there are hundreds of thousands of clones, approximately 96% of which are singletons.

The material sequenced was naive CD8+ T cells sorted from blood. The V call is TRBV5-1, the J call TRBJ2-7; D is ambiguous. The clonotype was recovered from a woman in her twenties or thirties in good health. In DNA, the CDR3 is TGCGCCAGCAGTTTAACTATCGCAGGAGCCTACGAGCAGTACTTC. This gives the protein CASSLTIAGAYEQYF.